The TCR beta chain under discussion was sequenced for a study of T cell changes during pregnancy in multiple sclerosis. Clones were read by immunoSEQ multiplex PCR, and TCRdb kept only the in-frame ones, dropping some. The table lists about 40,000 clones, more than 85% of them singletons. This clonotype was obtained from a female donor with multiple sclerosis, enrolled in a pregnancy study. The specimen comprised CD8+ T cells from peripheral blood mononuclear cells, sampled in the first trimester of pregnancy.

CDR3 nucleotide sequence: TGCGCCAGCAGCCAAGATCTAAGCACAGATACGCAGTATTTT. This codes for CASSQDLSTDTQYF. The chain carries TRBV4-1 and TRBJ2-3; D call uncertain. This CDR3 comprises 14 residues. Germline-derived CDR1 and CDR2 are MGHRA and YSYEKL. V lost 0 bases to trimming and J lost 0 bases, with 4 bases between them.